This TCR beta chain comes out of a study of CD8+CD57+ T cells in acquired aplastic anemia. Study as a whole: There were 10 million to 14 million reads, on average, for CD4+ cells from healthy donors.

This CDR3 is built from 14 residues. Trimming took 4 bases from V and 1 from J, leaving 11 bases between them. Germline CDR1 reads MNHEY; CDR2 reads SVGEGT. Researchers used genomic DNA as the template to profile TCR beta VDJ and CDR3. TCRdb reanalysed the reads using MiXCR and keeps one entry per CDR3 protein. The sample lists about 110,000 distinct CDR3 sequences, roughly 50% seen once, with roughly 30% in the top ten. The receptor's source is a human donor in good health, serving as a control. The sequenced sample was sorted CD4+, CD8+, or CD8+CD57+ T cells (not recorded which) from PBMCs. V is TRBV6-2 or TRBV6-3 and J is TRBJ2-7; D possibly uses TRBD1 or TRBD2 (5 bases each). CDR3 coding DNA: TGTGCCAGCAGTTTCCGGGACGGATCCTACGAGCAGTACTTC. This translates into CASSFRDGSYEQYF.